Detailed here is one T cell receptor (beta chain). TCRdb redid the calling of the 5' RACE reads with MiXCR, one entry per CDR3 protein. The sample shows hundreds of thousands of distinct CDR3 sequences, around 20% of them seen only once. The record originates from a study of T-cell memory formation after mild COVID-19. Trimming shortened V by 2 bases and J by 2 bases, and 11 bases separated the two germline ends. Germline V gene data show CDR1 as SGHRS and CDR2 as YFSETQ. The CDR3 consists of 14 residues. The chain combines TRBV5-1 with TRBJ2-7, with a weak D call TRBD2 (5 bases). Sequencing used PBMCs or a T cell subset sorted from them (not recorded which). The clonotype originates from an adult woman who had mild COVID-19 (a few samples of this study predate the infection). Cell type and time point are not known. CDR3 sequence: CASSFSEGAYEQYF. The CDR3 DNA reads TGCGCCAGCAGCTTTTCCGAGGGTGCCTACGAGCAGTACTTC.